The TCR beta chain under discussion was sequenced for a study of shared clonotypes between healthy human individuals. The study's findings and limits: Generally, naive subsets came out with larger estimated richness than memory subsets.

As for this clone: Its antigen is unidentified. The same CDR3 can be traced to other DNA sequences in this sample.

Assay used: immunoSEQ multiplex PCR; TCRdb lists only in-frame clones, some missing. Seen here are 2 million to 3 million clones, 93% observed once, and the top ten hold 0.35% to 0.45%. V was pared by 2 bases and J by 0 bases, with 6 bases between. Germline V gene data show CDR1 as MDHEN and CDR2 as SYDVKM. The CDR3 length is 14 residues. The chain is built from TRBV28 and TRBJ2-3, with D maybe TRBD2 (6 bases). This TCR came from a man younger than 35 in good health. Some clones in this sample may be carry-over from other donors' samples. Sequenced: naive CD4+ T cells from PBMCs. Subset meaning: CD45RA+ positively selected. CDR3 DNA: TGTGCCAGCAGTTTAGCGGGAAGCACAGATACGCAGTATTTT. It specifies CASSLAGSTDTQYF.